This T cell receptor (beta chain) was identified in a study of blood T cell repertoires in COVID-19. About the study: Acute and convalescent COVID-19 samples came from the United States, Italy and Spain. Sample material is recorded as cDNA or gDNA derived from T cells, B-cell-depleted T cells, or PBMCs.

In the original processing: Reference gene primer amplification yielded estimated nucleated cell counts. Measured with immunoSEQ multiplex PCR; TCRdb has only the in-frame clones, and not every one. V and J calls and clone size come straight from that table; D and trimming were deduced from the DNA. The data hold about 190,000 clones, with 70% to 90% observed a single time. V lost 3 bases and J lost 4; bases outside the gene matches: 2. Germline V gene sequence: CDR1 LGHNA, CDR2 YNFKEQ. The CDR3 consists of 15 residues. The receptor was derived from a woman aged 40 to 50 who had recovered from COVID-19. The gene calls are TRBV4-2 and TRBJ2-1, with 11 positions matching TRBD1. The specimen was peripheral blood. The CDR3 is CASSQGQGGYNEQFF. Here the CDR3 DNA reads TGTGCCAGCAGCCAGGGACAGGGGGGTTACAATGAGCAGTTCTTC.